This record concerns one T cell receptor (beta chain) sequence. Its antigen is still unknown. With V trimmed by 2 bases and J by 1 base, 3 bases remained unmatched. The germline V gene has CDR1 MNHNS and CDR2 SASEGT. The CDR3 has 16 amino acids. The data were obtained in a study of T cell repertoires in cytomegalovirus infection. Across the study: Selected CMV epitopes included recently identified HLA-C-restricted ones as well as well-studied HLA-B-restricted ones. Indications came from public TCR beta signatures; they pointed to CMV infection and to a matching HLA type. Study-level findings and limits: Clonotype analysis showed dominance of the ex vivo response by HLA-C-restricted CMV-specific TCR beta clonotypes. Identification of carriers of CMV plus the relevant HLA was performed using cumulative public TCR beta family frequency.

TCRdb used MiXCR to reprocess the reads, holding one entry per CDR3 protein. The table has hundreds of thousands of distinct CDR3 sequences, about a third seen once. This sequence originates from a human donor in good health (CMV status not recorded). Some clones in this sample may be carry-over from other donors' samples. V gene TRBV6-1 combines with J gene TRBJ1-5; TRBD1 matches at 9 bases. Sequenced material: cultured CD8+ T cells from PBMCs, taken from culture after CMV antigen stimulation. The DNA for the CDR3 is TGTGCCAGCAGTGAATGGGACAGGGCGAGCAATCAGCCCCAGCATTTT. Its protein product is CASSEWDRASNQPQHF.